The 16 T cell receptor beta chains given below trace back to one sample, sequenced in a study of lymphopenia after photon versus proton radiotherapy. Only in-frame clones appear in the TCRdb table, and some are missing; sequencing was by immunoSEQ multiplex PCR. The top ten clones hold 5% to 5.5% of a sample with about 26,000 clones, around 85% of them seen once. The source was peripheral blood, collected from a patient treated with photon-based radiotherapy. Receptors were obtained from a man aged 25-45 years with gastric cancer.

DNA for the CDR3: TGCGCCAGCAGTGAGGGGGATAATTCACCCCTCCACTTT. It specifies CASSEGDNSPLHF. V is TRBV10-1 and J is TRBJ1-6; no firm D call. Germline V gene lookup returns CDR1 WNHNN and CDR2 SYGVQD (reference sequence). Trimming cost V 2 bases and J 5 bases, with 4 bases left between them. The CDR3 covers 13 residues.

This chain uses TRBV28 with TRBJ2-2; TRBD1 agrees at 7 bases. This CDR3 comprises 15 residues. Unmatched junction bases numbered 4, after V lost 6 bases and J lost 0 bases. Germline CDR1 is MDHEN and CDR2 is SYDVKM. CDR3 in DNA: TGTGCCAGCAGCCCAGGGGGAGCGAACACCGGGGAGCTGTTTTTT. This encodes CASSPGGANTGELFF.

V is TRBV10-1 and J is TRBJ1-1; unclear D gene. The CDR3 is 14 amino acids. The V end was cut by 0 bases, the J end by 4 bases, with 9 bases between. CDR1 and CDR2 from the germline V gene are WNHNN and SYGVQD (reference sequence). CDR3 loop: CASSESGTVTEAFF. CDR3 nucleotides: TGCGCCAGCAGTGAGTCCGGCACAGTCACTGAAGCTTTCTTT.

This clone has a handful of counts. The chain links TRBV14 to TRBJ1-2; 9 bases match TRBD1. CDR3 length equals 17 residues. CDR1 SGHDN and CDR2 FVKESK come from the germline V gene. V trimming: 6 bases; J trimming: 0 bases; junction bases outside the gene matches: 11. CDR3 nucleotides: TGTGCCAGCAGTCACGGGACAGGGACATCGTCTAACTATGGCTACACCTTC. The encoded protein is CASSHGTGTSSNYGYTF.

This clone showed up just once. The chain employs TRBV18 and TRBJ2-3; no definite D call. Trimming left V 3 bases short and J 5 bases short, with 15 bases between. The CDR3 covers 15 residues. Germline CDR1 reads KGHSH; CDR2 reads LQKENI. This CDR3 reads CASSPEARLGDTQYF. As DNA, the CDR3 is TGTGCCAGCTCACCGGAAGCTAGACTGGGAGATACGCAGTATTTT.

In DNA, the CDR3 is TGTGCCAGTAGTATAAAGACTAGCGGGGTGGGAAATGAGCAGTTCTTC. Its protein product is CASSIKTSGVGNEQFF. V gene TRBV19 combines with J gene TRBJ2-1; 11 bases line up with TRBD2. The germline V gene has CDR1 LNHDA and CDR2 SQIVND (reference sequence). The trim removed 2 bases at V and 7 bases at J, leaving 7 bases unmatched. The CDR3 is made up of 16 amino acids.

This clone appeared a single time. This sequence joins TRBV6-5 and TRBJ2-1, with 10 positions matching TRBD2. Germline CDR1 reads MNHEY; CDR2 reads SVGAGI. There are 15 residues in the CDR3. J gave up 0 bases and V 4 bases, and 0 bases lay outside the gene matches. This CDR3 reads CASSSSGGSYNEQFF. For the CDR3, the DNA is TGTGCCAGCAGTTCTAGCGGGGGCTCCTACAATGAGCAGTTCTTC.

The V call is TRBV2, the J call TRBJ1-1; 9 bases align to TRBD1. The CDR3 sequence is 13 residues long. Germline CDR1 reads SNHLY; CDR2 reads FYNNEI. Trimming cost V 0 bases and J 11 bases; bases outside gene matches: 4. CDR3 residues: CASSEARTGVAFF. CDR3 sequence (DNA): TGTGCCAGCAGTGAAGCCCGGACAGGGGTCGCTTTCTTT.

This clone was counted once. The J gene is TRBJ2-7, the V gene TRBV29-1; possibly TRBD1 or TRBD2 for D (5 bases each). Looked up from germline, CDR1 is SQVTM and CDR2 is ANQGSEA. The V end was cut by 0 bases, the J end by 5 bases, with 14 bases between. This CDR3 contains 14 residues. Here the CDR3 DNA reads TGCAGCGTTGAAGAAGGGAATGGGGGAGACGAGCAGTACTTC. Translation: CSVEEGNGGDEQYF.

CDR3 sequence: CASRDHSGSVRSYNEQFF. DNA for the CDR3: TGCGCCAGCAGAGACCATAGCGGGAGCGTCCGCTCCTACAATGAGCAGTTCTTC. The chain uses TRBV10-2 and TRBJ2-1; TRBD2 agrees at 9 bases. This CDR3 is built from 18 residues. Germline values: CDR1 WSHSY, CDR2 SAAADI. Trimming took 6 bases from V and 0 from J; bases not matched to a gene: 12.

The chain combines TRBV28 with TRBJ2-1; D call uncertain. The V gene's germline CDR1 is MDHEN and CDR2 SYDVKM. The CDR3 spans 15 residues. Deletions cut 5 bases from V and 1 base from J, with 12 bases between. The CDR3 loop reads CASSLPPGSYNEQFF. CDR3 bases: TGTGCCAGCAGTCTGCCCCCGGGTTCCTACAATGAGCAGTTCTTC.

The chain links TRBV7-2 to TRBJ1-6, with a possible D match to TRBD1 (5 bases). Per germline, CDR1 SGHTA and CDR2 FQGNSA. The CDR3 is made up of 13 amino acids. With 4 bases removed from V and 7 bases from J, the gap between germline ends came to 8 bases. DNA of the CDR3: TGTGCCAGCAGCTCTGCAGGGAATTCACCCCTCCACTTT. Encoded protein: CASSSAGNSPLHF.

Details on this clone: The junction does not match germline at one end; this may be a read error. This rearrangement joins TRBV7-9 to TRBJ2-7; D ambiguous. The CDR3 is 15 residues long. Germline V lookup: CDR1 SEHNR, CDR2 FQNEAQ (reference sequence). The CDR3 DNA is TGTGCCAGCAGCTTAGCGGGTATAAACAGCTACGAGCGGTACTTC. Residues: CASSLAGINSYERYF.

CDR3 sequence reads: CATLPDLGGNTIYF. CDR3 nucleotides: TGTGCCACTCTTCCCGATCTGGGGGGAAACACCATATATTTT. The chain combines TRBV10-3 with TRBJ1-3; D gene unclear. Trimming removed 10 bases from V and 4 bases from J, with 17 bases in between. The CDR3 is 14 residues long. The germline V gene encodes CDR1 ENHRY and CDR2 SYGVKD.

V gene TRBV2 combines with J gene TRBJ2-7; tentative D call: TRBD1 (7 bases). Germline assignment: CDR1 SNHLY and CDR2 FYNNEI. This CDR3 has 17 residues. V was cut by 7 bases and J by 7 bases, with 29 bases left in between. The CDR3 is CASIPLPEGDRWEEQYF. The DNA for the CDR3 is TGTGCCAGCATTCCACTCCCGGAGGGGGACAGATGGGAAGAGCAGTACTTC.

The chain recombines TRBV7-2 with TRBJ1-3, with D perhaps matching TRBD1 (5 bases). Between the trimmed V and J ends, which lost 6 bases and 3 bases, there was a span of 15 bases. The CDR3 extends over 15 amino acids. Germline lookup yields CDR1 SGHTA and CDR2 FQGNSA. DNA of the CDR3: TGTGCCAGCAGAAGTCCCGGGGCAGATGGAAACACCATATATTTT. It specifies CASRSPGADGNTIYF.